The 2 T cell receptor beta chains listed next were all sequenced from one sample in a study of blood T cell repertoires in COVID-19. Sequencing was performed with immunoSEQ multiplex PCR; in TCRdb, only in-frame clones are kept and a portion is missing. The sample lists around 110,000 clones, roughly nine tenths occurring once. The sequencing input was peripheral blood. The receptors derive from a human donor with active COVID-19. The donor label of this sample is uncertain.

The rearrangement links TRBV6-4 to TRBJ2-1; tentative D call: TRBD2 (7 bases). The CDR3 sequence is 14 residues long. CDR1 and CDR2 from the germline V gene are MRHNA and SNTAGT. The V and J ends lost 3 bases and 11 bases respectively, with 17 bases between them. In DNA, the CDR3 is TGTGCCAGCAGTGAGTTTTGGGGAGGGACAAAGCAGTTCTTC. Residues: CASSEFWGGTKQFF.

The chain carries TRBV10-3 and TRBJ2-7; 7 bases fit TRBD2. The CDR3 is made up of 14 amino acids. J lost 2 bases, V lost 6 bases, and 7 bases had no gene match. Germline V gene sequence: CDR1 ENHRY, CDR2 SYGVKD. The CDR3 sequence: CAISTGGGTYEQYF. The CDR3 DNA follows: TGTGCCATCAGCACTGGGGGGGGTACCTACGAGCAGTACTTC.